A selection of T cell receptor beta chains follows, all from one sample in a study of cytomegalovirus exposure and HLA in healthy donors. Profiling relied on immunoSEQ multiplex PCR, and the TCRdb table lists in-frame clones only, not all of them. This repertoire shows under 140,000 clones, about three quarters found once; its top ten account for 1.3%. The sample consisted of PBMCs. These receptors all come from a woman in her twenties or thirties in good health and CMV-seronegative. Both conserved end residues are part of each CDR3.

cdr3_length,v_call,j_call,cdr3_aa
14,TRBV28,TRBJ2-7,CASSRPAGGHEQYF
14,TRBV7-2,TRBJ2-1,CASSLVEKRGEQFF
14,TRBV6-5,TRBJ1-3,CASKEGSSGNTIYF
15,TRBV23-1,TRBJ1-5,CASSQGTRSNQPQHF
13,TRBV19,TRBJ2-7,CASRDGESYEQYF
13,TRBV5-6,TRBJ1-2,CASSGSAGDGYTF
16,TRBV2,TRBJ2-4,CASSGGRTWAKNIQYF
14,TRBV10-3,TRBJ2-7,CAISRGHQAYEQYF
15,TRBV7-6,TRBJ1-2,CASSLAAGGAYGYTF
11,TRBV7-3,TRBJ2-1,CASSPGKEQFF
15,TRBV7-7,TRBJ2-3,CASSLALGGGGTQYF
14,TRBV5-1,TRBJ2-7,CASRYAGVSYEQYF
16,TRBV4-1,TRBJ2-7,CASSQVPQLNSYEQYF
16,TRBV5-4,TRBJ1-1,CASSEPTGGAFAEAFF
13,TRBV7-2,TRBJ1-6,CASSTGLNSPLHF
12,TRBV19,TRBJ1-4,CASTGRLEKLFF
16,TRBV4-3,TRBJ2-7,CASSQDLSGRAYEQYF